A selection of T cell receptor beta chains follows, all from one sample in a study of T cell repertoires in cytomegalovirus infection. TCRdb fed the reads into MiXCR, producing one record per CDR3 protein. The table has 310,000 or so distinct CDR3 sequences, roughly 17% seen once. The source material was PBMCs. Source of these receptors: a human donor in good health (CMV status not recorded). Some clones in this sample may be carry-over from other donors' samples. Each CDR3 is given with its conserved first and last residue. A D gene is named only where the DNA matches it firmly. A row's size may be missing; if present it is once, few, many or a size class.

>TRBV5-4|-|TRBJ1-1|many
TGTGCCAGCAGCGGCCAGGCCCGAAACACTGAAGCTTTCTTT
CASSGQARNTEAFF
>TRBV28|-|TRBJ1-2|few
TGTGCCAGCAGTTTTGGTGGGTCAGAAGCTAACTATGGCTACACCTTC
CASSFGGSEANYGYTF
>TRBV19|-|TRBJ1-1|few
TGTGCCAGTAGTATAGGGGGAAAGGGAGCTTTCTTT
CASSIGGKGAFF
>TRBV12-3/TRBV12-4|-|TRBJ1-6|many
TGTGCCAGCAGTCCTCAGATCAATAATTCACCCCTCCACTTT
CASSPQINNSPLHF
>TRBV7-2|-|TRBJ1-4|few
TGTGCCAGCAGCCCGCGGTGGAGAGGCAATGAAAAACTGTTTTTT
CASSPRWRGNEKLFF
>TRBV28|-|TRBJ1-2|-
TGTGCCAGCAGCCAAGCGTCCGTGGCACGGACGTATGGCTACACCTTC
CASSQASVARTYGYTF
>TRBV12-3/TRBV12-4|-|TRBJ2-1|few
TGTGCCAGCAGTTTAAGAGGGGGGGTAAGGGTGGAGCAGTTCTTC
CASSLRGGVRVEQFF
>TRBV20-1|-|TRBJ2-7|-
TGCAGTGCTAGAGTGGGGCGACAGGAATACGAGCAGTACTTC
CSARVGRQEYEQYF
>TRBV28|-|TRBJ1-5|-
TGTGCCAGCAGTTATGGGGGTAGGCAGCCCCAGCATTTT
CASSYGGRQPQHF
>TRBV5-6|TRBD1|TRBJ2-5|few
TGTGCCAGCAGCCCATGGACAGGGGGCACAGAGACCCAGTACTTC
CASSPWTGGTETQYF
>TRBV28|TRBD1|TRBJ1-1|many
TGTGCCAGCAGCTTGTCAGGGGGAGCTGAAGCTTTCTTT
CASSLSGGAEAFF
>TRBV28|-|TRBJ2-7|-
TGTGCCAGCACCCCCTTCGGGCCTAGCTCCTACGAGCAGTACTTC
CASTPFGPSSYEQYF
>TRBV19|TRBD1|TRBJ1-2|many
TGTGCCAGTGGGGTCCTGAGACAGGGGGTCCTAAGCGGCTACACCTTC
CASGVLRQGVLSGYTF
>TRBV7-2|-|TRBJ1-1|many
TGTGCCAGCAGCTTACAGGGGATTCAGAACACTGAAGCTTTCTTT
CASSLQGIQNTEAFF
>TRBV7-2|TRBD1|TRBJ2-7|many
TGTGCCAGCAGCTCCGGACAGGGCCTCTACGAGCAGTACTTC
CASSSGQGLYEQYF
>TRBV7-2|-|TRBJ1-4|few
TGTGCCAGCAGCTTATTGGTTCTTGGGTCGGGGAAACTGTTTTTT
CASSLLVLGSGKLFF
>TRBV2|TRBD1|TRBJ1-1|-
TGTGCCAGCAGTGGGGTCAGGGGGACTGAAGCTTTCTTT
CASSGVRGTEAFF
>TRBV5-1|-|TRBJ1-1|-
TGCGCCAGCAGCTTGGCCGTCACATTGAACACTGAAGCTTTCTTT
CASSLAVTLNTEAFF
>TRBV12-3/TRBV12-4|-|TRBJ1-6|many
TGTGCCAGCAGTTTGTCCGGGAGTCATTCACCCCTCCACTTT
CASSLSGSHSPLHF
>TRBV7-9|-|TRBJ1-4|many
TGTGCCAGCAGCTTAGCGGTGGGGGATGAAAAACTGTTTTTT
CASSLAVGDEKLFF
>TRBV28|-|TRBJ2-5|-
TGTGCCAGCAGTGGGTCCGGGACGACAGAAGAGACCCAGTACTTC
CASSGSGTTEETQYF
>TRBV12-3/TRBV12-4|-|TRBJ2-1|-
TGTGCCAGCAGTCCAAGCGGGACAGTATACAATGAGCAGTTCTTC
CASSPSGTVYNEQFF
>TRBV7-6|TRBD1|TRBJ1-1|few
TGTGCCAGCAGCGCCCAGACAGGGGTCCTTTTCACTGAAGCTTTCTTT
CASSAQTGVLFTEAFF
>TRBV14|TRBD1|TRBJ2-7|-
TGTGCCAGCACGGCGGGACAGGTGACTTACGAGCAGTACTTC
CASTAGQVTYEQYF
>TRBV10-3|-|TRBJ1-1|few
TGTGCCATCATCTCGGACTCGAACACTGAAGCTTTCTTT
CAIISDSNTEAFF